These 22 T cell receptor beta chains originate from one sample sequenced in a study of early T cells in non-severe SARS-CoV-2 infection. One entry per CDR3 protein results from TCRdb running MiXCR on the 5' RACE reads. The sample has some 30,000 distinct CDR3 sequences; approximately 5% are singletons. Sequencing used whole blood. The receptors originated from an adult who was a healthcare worker with PCR-confirmed SARS-CoV-2 infection or an uninfected control (not recorded which).

The rearrangement links TRBV7-9 to TRBJ1-2; TRBD1 aligns across 12 bases. CDR3 size: 15 residues. CDR1 and CDR2 from the germline V gene are SEHNR and FQNEAQ (reference sequence). V dropped 7 bases and J dropped 7; count of bases not matched to a gene: 10. CDR3 protein: CASTSRDRGPSGYTF. DNA for the CDR3: TGTGCCAGCACCAGCCGGGACAGGGGGCCTTCTGGCTACACCTTC.

Ten or more counts support this clonotype. CDR3 residues: CSASRSGGPSYEQYF. Written as DNA, the CDR3 is TGCAGTGCCTCCAGAAGCGGGGGGCCCTCCTACGAGCAGTACTTC. This chain connects TRBV20-1 to TRBJ2-7; 9 nucleotides line up with TRBD2. The CDR3 consists of 15 residues. Germline CDR1 DFQATT, CDR2 SNEGSKA (reference sequence). Trimming took 6 bases from V and 0 from J; bases not matched to a gene: 9.

This clonotype was seen ten or more times. The V and J genes are TRBV6-5 and TRBJ1-6; 7 bases line up with TRBD1. Per germline, CDR1 MNHEY and CDR2 SVGAGI. Germline trimming cut 3 bases from V and 7 bases from J; bases unmatched to any gene: 6. The CDR3 loop spans 15 amino acids. The CDR3 coding sequence is TGTGCCAGCAGTTATGACAGGGCCAAGAATTCACCCCTCCACTTT. It translates to CASSYDRAKNSPLHF.

This clonotype was seen ten or more times. V gene TRBV5-1 combines with J gene TRBJ2-5; 8 nucleotides agree with TRBD1. CDR1 is SGHRS and CDR2 is YFSETQ in the germline V gene. This CDR3 comprises 14 residues. Unmatched junction bases numbered 7, after V lost 4 bases and J lost 5 bases. The chain's CDR3 is CASSPQTGGETQYF. The CDR3 DNA is TGCGCCAGCAGCCCGCAAACAGGGGGGGAGACCCAGTACTTC.

V and J are TRBV11-2 and TRBJ1-4, with D maybe TRBD1 (5 bases). This CDR3 comprises 15 residues. Germline V lookup: CDR1 SGHAT, CDR2 FQNNGV. The V end lost 2 bases, the J end lost 8 bases, and 15 bases lay between the germline ends. CDR3 region: CASSLHRGAGEKLFF. CDR3 sequence (DNA): TGTGCCAGCAGCTTACACAGAGGGGCTGGAGAAAAACTGTTTTTT.

This clonotype was picked up many times. The CDR3 protein is CASSYVAGDPYEQYF. The CDR3 DNA reads as TGTGCCAGCAGTTACGTAGCGGGGGACCCCTACGAGCAGTACTTC. The genes are TRBV6-5 and TRBJ2-7, with 9 nucleotides matching TRBD2. CDR3 length: 15 amino acids. Germline V gene data show CDR1 as MNHEY and CDR2 as SVGAGI. The V segment lost 2 bases and the J segment 2 bases; nucleotides outside the gene matches: 4.

This clonotype was counted many times. Germline and junction disagree at one end, which may indicate a read error. This rearrangement joins TRBV28 to TRBJ1-1; D not certain. The germline CDR1 and CDR2 sequences are MDHEN and SYDVKM. The CDR3 spans 14 residues. The CDR3, as DNA: TGTGCCAACAGTGAAATTCACCAGAACACTGAAGCTTTCTTT. It yields the protein CANSEIHQNTEAFF.

This clonotype was seen many times. The chain carries TRBV7-6 and TRBJ2-1; 12 nucleotides match TRBD2. The CDR3 loop spans 18 amino acids. Germline CDR1 and CDR2: SGHVS and FNYEAQ. V shed 1 base, J shed 7 bases, and the junction held 11 bases outside the gene matches. The CDR3 nucleotides read TGTGCCAGCAGCTTAGGATTTCAGCCTAGCGGGGGGGAAAATGAGCAGTTCTTC. Encoded protein: CASSLGFQPSGGENEQFF.

The chain recombines TRBV19 with TRBJ2-7; perhaps D is TRBD1 or TRBD2 (5 bases each). Germline V CDR1 and CDR2: LNHDA, SQIVND (reference sequence). The CDR3 has 16 residues. Trimming stripped 5 bases from V and 2 bases from J, with 19 bases between. In nucleotides, the CDR3 is TGTGCCAGTAGTGGGGGAAGCCTTATCTCCCCCTACGAGCAGTACTTC. Residues: CASSGGSLISPYEQYF. The variable domain in full, completed from reference TRBV19 and TRBJ2-7, reads DGGITQSPKYLFRKEGQNVTLSCEQNLNHDAMYWYRQDPGQGLRLIYYSQIVNDFQKGDIAEGYSVSREKKESFPLTVTSAQKNPTAFYLCASSGGSLISPYEQYFGPGTRLTVT.

This clonotype showed up many times. The CDR3 coding sequence is TGTGCCAGCACCGAGCGGCGGAACACTGAAGCTTTCTTT. It yields the protein CASTERRNTEAFF. The chain carries TRBV2 and TRBJ1-1; D remains ambiguous. Per germline, CDR1 SNHLY and CDR2 FYNNEI. The CDR3 contains 13 residues. V was clipped by 7 bases and J by 1 base, with 10 bases between them.

The V call is TRBV5-8, the J call TRBJ2-2, with D unresolved. The V gene's germline CDR1 is SGHTS and CDR2 YDEGEE. The CDR3 is made up of 14 amino acids. Trimming took off 0 bases at V and 5 bases at J, with 8 bases between the two ends. In DNA form, the CDR3 reads TGTGCCAGCAGCTTGGTTTTGGGTACCGGGGAGCTGTTTTTT. Protein sequence: CASSLVLGTGELFF.

This clonotype was seen at least ten times. The chain links TRBV6-5 to TRBJ2-7, with D hard to call. Trimming removed 3 bases at V and 2 bases at J, with 8 bases between. Germline V gene lookup returns CDR1 MNHEY and CDR2 SVGAGI. The CDR3 runs to 13 residues. Here the CDR3 reads CASSYAETYEQYF. For the CDR3, the DNA is TGTGCCAGCAGTTATGCGGAAACCTACGAGCAGTACTTC.

This clonotype came up a few times. This sequence joins TRBV5-1 and TRBJ2-4, with D hard to call. V lost 4 bases and J lost 0, with 17 bases in between. The CDR3 loop spans 17 amino acids. Per the germline V gene, CDR1 is SGHRS and CDR2 is YFSETQ. CDR3 loop: CASSPSMSLLAKNIQYF. CDR3 in DNA: TGCGCCAGCAGCCCCTCTATGAGCCTGTTAGCCAAAAACATTCAGTACTTC.

This clonotype was observed at least ten times. The genes are TRBV5-6 and TRBJ2-6; 7 bases align to TRBD1. Germline trimming cut 2 bases from V and 0 bases from J; bases unmatched to any gene: 8. Germline V gene data show CDR1 as SGHDT and CDR2 as YYEEEE. The CDR3 has 18 residues. DNA of the CDR3: TGTGCCAGCAGCTTTGGGCCGGGACAGCACTCTGGGGCCAACGTCCTGACTTTC. Translation: CASSFGPGQHSGANVLTF.

This clonotype was recorded at least ten times. J is TRBJ1-6 and V is TRBV20-1, with no clear D. The CDR3 length is 15 residues. V lost 3 bases and J 0 bases, leaving 9 bases between the germline ends. Germline V gene lookup returns CDR1 DFQATT and CDR2 SNEGSKA (reference sequence). The CDR3 DNA sequence: TGCAGTGCTAGCGAAGGAGGCTCCTATAATTCACCCCTCCACTTT. This gives the protein CSASEGGSYNSPLHF.

This clonotype was recorded at least ten times. One junction end disagrees with the germline gene, perhaps due to a read error. This CDR3 is CASSRPGEGSVDF. CDR3 sequence (DNA): TGCGCCAGCAGCAGACCCGGGGAAGGTTCGGTGGACTTC. The rearrangement joins TRBV5-1 to TRBJ2-7, with a tentative D call TRBD2 (5 bases). This CDR3 is built from 13 residues. Germline V gene sequence: CDR1 SGHRS, CDR2 YFSETQ.

This clonotype showed up many times. The V gene is TRBV7-2, the J gene TRBJ2-7, with 7 bases that match TRBD1. The CDR3 spans 15 residues. The germline V gene has CDR1 SGHTA and CDR2 FQGNSA. J was trimmed by 3 bases and V by 3 bases; bases with no gene match: 8. The DNA for the CDR3 is TGTGCCAGCAGCTTTTCCGGACAGGCTAGCTACGAGCAGTACTTC. Protein: CASSFSGQASYEQYF. The full variable domain, its missing parts supplied by reference TRBV7-2 and TRBJ2-7, is GAGVSQSPSNKVTEKGKDVELRCDPISGHTALYWYRQSLGQGLEFLIYFQGNSAPDKSGLPSDRFSAERTGGSVSTLTIQRTQQEDSAVYLCASSFSGQASYEQYFGPGTRLTVT.

This clonotype was seen many times. The V call is TRBV6-5, the J call TRBJ1-5, with TRBD1 as a possible D gene (5 bases). V lost 5 bases and J 0 bases, leaving 17 bases between the germline ends. The CDR3 is 17 residues long. CDR1 MNHEY and CDR2 SVGAGI come from the germline V gene. Here the CDR3 reads CASSTRGDRISNQPQHF. In DNA, the CDR3 is TGTGCCAGCAGTACTCGAGGGGACCGGATTAGCAATCAGCCCCAGCATTTT.

This clonotype came up many times. The rearrangement uses TRBV7-9 and TRBJ2-2; D uncertain. V lost 5 bases, J lost 0 bases, and 7 bases lay in between. The CDR3 extends over 14 amino acids. Germline assignment: CDR1 SEHNR and CDR2 FQNEAQ (reference sequence). For the CDR3, the DNA is TGTGCCAGCAGCCAGCAGGCGAACACCGGGGAGCTGTTTTTT. Translating it yields CASSQQANTGELFF.

This clonotype was seen a few times. The chain joins TRBV5-4 to TRBJ1-6; D is ambiguous. Trimming took off 1 base at V and 7 bases at J, with 12 bases between the two ends. CDR1 is SGHNT, CDR2 YYREEE, per germline (reference sequence). The CDR3 runs to 15 residues. The CDR3 region has the DNA TGTGCCAGCAGCTTGTACGGGGTGGAGAATTCACCCCTCCACTTT. Translation: CASSLYGVENSPLHF.

V and J are TRBV7-8 and TRBJ1-1; weak D call: TRBD1 (5 bases). Per the germline V gene, CDR1 is SGHVS and CDR2 is FQNEAQ. V was clipped by 1 base and J by 1 base, with 10 bases between them. The CDR3 runs 15 residues. Here the CDR3 reads CASSLVGGQNTEAFF. The CDR3 coding sequence is TGTGCCAGCAGCTTAGTCGGCGGACAGAACACTGAAGCTTTCTTT.

By frequency in the sample, this clonotype is medium-sized. CDR3 protein: CASSSDSGGADTQYF. CDR3 in DNA: TGTGCCAGCAGCTCCGACTCAGGGGGCGCAGATACGCAGTATTTT. The chain couples TRBV7-3 to TRBJ2-3; 8 nucleotides line up with TRBD1. Germline CDR1 reads SGHTA; CDR2 reads FQGTGA. V dropped 4 bases and J dropped 4; count of bases not matched to a gene: 7. This CDR3 contains 15 residues.